This is a list of T cell receptor beta chains from one sample in a study of STAT3 mutations in large granular lymphocyte leukemia. Sequencing was performed with immunoSEQ multiplex PCR; in TCRdb, only in-frame clones are kept and a portion is missing. The sample contains over 3,500 clones, roughly 80% of which appear only once. Sequenced material: peripheral blood mononuclear cells. These receptors were collected from a middle-aged man with T-cell large granular lymphocyte leukemia. Some clones in this sample may be carry-over from other donors' samples. Each CDR3 is given without its conserved first and last residue.

TRBJ1-1,TRBV7-2,11,ASSGGGATEAF
TRBJ2-7,TRBV2,13,ASSETGTGQYEQY
TRBJ2-1,TRBV4-1,11,ASSQMPYNEQF
TRBJ2-7,TRBV7-9,14,ASSTVGGLPSYEQY
TRBJ2-3,TRBV5-4,13,ASSLERVSSDTQY
TRBJ2-2,TRBV9,14,ASSVDRYANTGELF
TRBJ2-7,TRBV9,13,ASSVETSGGAQQY
TRBJ1-1,TRBV5-1,13,ASSPGGGENTEAF
TRBJ1-2,TRBV20-1,9,SDSRAGGYT
TRBJ1-1,TRBV7-9,11,ASSLGSRDAAF
TRBJ2-3,TRBV9,14,ASSPLPPGSTDTQY
TRBJ1-2,TRBV5-1,11,ASSLSSASGYT
TRBJ1-5,TRBV7-9,13,ASSSGQGAFQPQH